This TCR beta chain was found in a study of molecular identifiers for immune sequencing clone quantification. Many counts were recorded for this clonotype. What it binds is unknown. Input for naive CD8 libraries was 20,000 to 1,000,000 sorted cells; the RNA fraction used was 10%, 30% or 50%. Germline CDR1 MDHEN, CDR2 SYDVKM. The CDR3 runs to 14 residues. J gave up 1 base and V 5 bases, and 4 bases lay outside the gene matches. General observations from the study: Effector cells kept over 99% of their molecules in clones above 20 RNA copies, while naive cells kept under 1% there. Highly expanded clone sizes could be underestimated by identical TCR molecules sharing a barcode.

TCRdb independently ran MiXCR on the PCR reads; one entry per CDR3 protein. The table records about 640,000 distinct CDR3 sequences, 15% to 20% of them present only once. Specimen: naive CD8+ T cells from blood, with Jurkat cell RNA spiked in. Subset given: FACS-sorted CD8+CD4-CCR7+CD45RA+ naive T cells. The sequence derives from a human donor in good health. Some libraries in this study had Jurkat cell RNA spiked in. This chain connects TRBV28 to TRBJ2-7; 8 bases are shared with TRBD1. For the CDR3, the DNA is TGTGCCAGCAGTCTGGGACAGGAGTCCTACGAGCAGTACTTC. Its protein product is CASSLGQESYEQYF. The full variable domain, rest sourced from reference TRBV28 and TRBJ2-7, is DVKVTQSSRYLVKRTGEKVFLECVQDMDHENMFWYRQDPGLGLRLIYFSYDVKMKEKGDIPEGYSVSREKKERFSLILESASTNQTSMYLCASSLGQESYEQYFGPGTRLTVT.